The 29 T cell receptor beta chains below were found in one sample sequenced in a study of blood T cell repertoires in COVID-19. Using immunoSEQ multiplex PCR, the repertoire was profiled, and TCRdb retains in-frame clones only, with some absent. Of about 120,000 clones in the sample, approximately 80% were seen once. The sequencing input was peripheral blood. The source of these receptors is a human donor in a cohort sampled during active COVID-19.

The chain uses TRBV7-2 and TRBJ1-1, with no clear D. Germline values: CDR1 SGHTA, CDR2 FQGNSA. The V gene lost 7 bases and the J gene lost 4 bases, with 19 bases spanning the gap. The CDR3 contains 15 residues. The CDR3 DNA reads TGTGCCAGCACCGACACCCTTGGAAAATCCACTGAAGCTTTCTTT. Translating it yields CASTDTLGKSTEAFF.

This clone was found a few times. The chain uses TRBV6-5 and TRBJ2-7; 8 bases align to TRBD1. The CDR3 is made up of 13 amino acids. V lost 0 bases, J lost 7 bases, and 2 bases stayed unmatched. Germline V gives CDR1 MNHEY, CDR2 SVGAGI. In DNA, the CDR3 is TGTGCCAGCAGTTACTCGAGGGACAGGGAGCAGTACTTC. Translated: CASSYSRDREQYF.

The chain has TRBV3-1 (or the pseudogene TRBV3-2) and TRBJ2-5, with D possibly TRBD2 on 6 matching bases. V was trimmed by 3 bases and J by 1 base, leaving 12 bases between them. This CDR3 has 15 amino acids. Germline lookup yields CDR1 LGHDT and CDR2 YNNKEL (reference sequence). The CDR3 sequence: CASSHSGGSQETQYF. The CDR3 nucleotides read TGTGCCAGCAGCCACTCCGGGGGTTCCCAAGAGACCCAGTACTTC.

V gene TRBV7-2 combines with J gene TRBJ1-2; 9 bases fit TRBD1. Germline V gene lookup returns CDR1 SGHTA and CDR2 FQGNSA. This CDR3 is built from 14 residues. The junction had 4 bases not matched to a gene; V was cut back by 5 bases and J by 3 bases. CDR3 DNA sequence: TGTGCCAGCAGCGCTGGACAGGGGTACTATGGCTACACCTTC. Amino acid sequence: CASSAGQGYYGYTF.

This sequence joins TRBV20-1 and TRBJ1-6; D gene uncertain. The CDR3 loop spans 11 amino acids. Germline CDR1 and CDR2: DFQATT and SNEGSKA (reference sequence). The germline V and J ends were trimmed by 6 bases and 8 bases, with 8 bases remaining between them. The CDR3: CSASTDSPLHF. CDR3 DNA: TGCAGTGCCTCCACTGATTCACCCCTCCACTTT.

The chain uses TRBV7-8 and TRBJ2-3; a weak D match, TRBD2 (6 bases). V lost 5 bases, J lost 2 bases, and 23 bases lay in between. The CDR3 sequence is 18 residues long. The germline gives CDR1 SGHVS, CDR2 FQNEAQ. The CDR3 bases are TGTGCCAGCAGCCCACGGGTGGCGGCGGGAACCCTCACAGATACGCAGTATTTT. This sequence encodes CASSPRVAAGTLTDTQYF.

The rearrangement links TRBV6-1 to TRBJ2-1, with a possible D match to TRBD2 (6 bases). The CDR3 length is 15 residues. V lost 2 bases to trimming and J lost 2 bases, with 10 bases between them. From germline, CDR1 is MNHNS and CDR2 SASEGT. The CDR3 loop reads CASSEPPGAYNEQFF. CDR3 sequence (DNA): TGTGCCAGCAGTGAACCACCGGGGGCCTACAATGAGCAGTTCTTC.

The chain couples TRBV7-2 to TRBJ2-7; TRBD1 matches at 10 bases. This CDR3 region has 14 residues. Germline trimming cut 5 bases from V and 5 bases from J; bases unmatched to any gene: 6. The V gene's germline CDR1 is SGHTA and CDR2 FQGNSA. DNA of the CDR3: TGTGCCAGCAGCATCCGGGACAGGGGACACGAGCAGTACTTC. Its translation: CASSIRDRGHEQYF. Using reference TRBV7-2 and TRBJ2-7 for the parts outside the CDR3, the full variable domain is GAGVSQSPSNKVTEKGKDVELRCDPISGHTALYWYRQSLGQGLEFLIYFQGNSAPDKSGLPSDRFSAERTGGSVSTLTIQRTQQEDSAVYLCASSIRDRGHEQYFGPGTRLTVT.

This clone came up a few times. The chain is built from TRBV18 and TRBJ1-4; D might be TRBD1 (5 bases). The CDR3 is 16 residues long. Germline values: CDR1 KGHSH, CDR2 LQKENI. Deletions cut 4 bases from V and 5 bases from J, with 17 bases between. CDR3 in DNA: TGTGCCAGCTCACGCACTTGGGGGGGGGTGAATGAAAAACTGTTTTTT. Translation: CASSRTWGGVNEKLFF.

The genes are TRBV7-9 and TRBJ2-7; TRBD1 matches 8 bases. This CDR3 has 13 amino acids. Losses at the gene ends were 5 bases for V and 4 bases for J; bases not matched to a gene: 4. The germline V gene encodes CDR1 SEHNR and CDR2 FQNEAQ (reference sequence). The DNA for the CDR3 is TGTGCCAGCAGCCCGGACAGGGCTTACGAGCAGTACTTC. This gives the protein CASSPDRAYEQYF.

This rearrangement joins TRBV7-2 to TRBJ2-5; tentative D call: TRBD1 (6 bases). Trimming took 4 bases from V and 4 from J, leaving 13 bases between them. There are 14 residues in the CDR3. CDR1 and CDR2 from the germline V gene are SGHTA and FQGNSA. Written as DNA, the CDR3 is TGTGCCAGCAGCTATCCGGGACAACGAGAGACCCAGTACTTC. Its translation: CASSYPGQRETQYF.

The V call is TRBV2, the J call TRBJ2-7; D is unclear. The CDR3 extends over 11 amino acids. Germline loops: CDR1 SNHLY, CDR2 FYNNEI. Trimming took off 6 bases at V and 1 base at J, with 4 bases between the two ends. CDR3 sequence (DNA): TGTGCCAGCAGACAGTCCTACGAGCAGTACTTC. This translates into CASRQSYEQYF.

J is TRBJ1-3 and V is TRBV7-9; 7 positions match TRBD1. The CDR3 has 16 amino acids. The germline CDR1 and CDR2 sequences are SEHNR and FQNEAQ (reference sequence). V shed 7 bases, J shed 0 bases, and the junction held 9 bases outside the gene matches. This CDR3 is CASKSGTESSGNTIYF. CDR3 nucleotides: TGTGCCAGCAAATCCGGGACAGAGAGCTCTGGAAACACCATATATTTT.

The V and J genes are TRBV10-2 and TRBJ1-3, with D possibly being TRBD1 (6 bases). Per germline, CDR1 WSHSY and CDR2 SAAADI. The germline V and J ends were trimmed by 7 bases and 8 bases, with 9 bases remaining between them. The length of the CDR3 is 11 residues. For the CDR3, the DNA is TGCGCCAGCATGGGGGCCGACACCATATATTTT. This translates into CASMGADTIYF.

The chain employs TRBV10-3 and TRBJ1-1; weak D call: TRBD1 (5 bases). CDR3 size: 16 residues. Trimming shortened V by 2 bases and J by 1 base, and 14 bases separated the two germline ends. Per germline, CDR1 ENHRY and CDR2 SYGVKD. CDR3 in DNA: TGTGCCATCAGTGAGATAGGGGCGAGGAGGAACACTGAAGCTTTCTTT. It yields the protein CAISEIGARRNTEAFF.

The chain combines TRBV5-1 with TRBJ2-2, with 8 bases matching TRBD2. This CDR3 has 16 residues. Per germline, CDR1 SGHRS and CDR2 YFSETQ. V trimming: 1 base; J trimming: 4 bases; junction bases outside the gene matches: 6. The CDR3 DNA reads as TGCGCCAGCAGCTTGTCGGGGGGGACTACCACCGGGGAGCTGTTTTTT. Translated, it gives CASSLSGGTTTGELFF.

This chain joins TRBV3-1 (or the pseudogene TRBV3-2) and TRBJ1-6; 7 bases match TRBD1. The V gene's germline CDR1 is LGHDT and CDR2 YNNKEL (reference sequence). J gave up 7 bases and V 4 bases, and 7 bases lay outside the gene matches. The CDR3 contains 15 residues. The CDR3 reads CASSRDRDRNSPLHF. CDR3 coding DNA: TGTGCCAGCAGCCGCGACAGGGATCGGAATTCACCCCTCCACTTT.

V is TRBV20-1 and J is TRBJ1-4, with a tentative D call TRBD1 (5 bases). The germline V and J ends were trimmed by 6 bases and 8 bases, with 10 bases remaining between them. The CDR3 has 11 amino acids. The germline CDR1 and CDR2 sequences are DFQATT and SNEGSKA (reference sequence). The CDR3 is CSALNREKLFF. CDR3 coding DNA: TGCAGTGCCCTAAACAGGGAAAAACTGTTTTTT.

The chain links TRBV18 to TRBJ2-2; 10 nucleotides match TRBD2. CDR3 length: 16 residues. CDR1 is KGHSH, CDR2 LQKENI, per germline. V was pared by 3 bases and J by 0 bases, with 1 base of the junction left unmatched. The CDR3 coding sequence is TGTGCCAGCTCACCTAGCGGGGGGTCGAACACCGGGGAGCTGTTTTTT. Amino acid sequence: CASSPSGGSNTGELFF.

This clone was detected only once. The J gene is TRBJ1-2, the V gene TRBV10-2, with D hard to call. The CDR3 covers 12 residues. Deletions cut 4 bases from V and 8 bases from J, with 11 bases between. Germline V gene sequence: CDR1 WSHSY, CDR2 SAAADI. CDR3 in DNA: TGCGCCAGCAGTGCCCGACGGGAAGGCTACACCTTC. Protein product: CASSARREGYTF.

This clone has only a few counts. The chain uses TRBV19 and TRBJ2-2; a weak D match, TRBD1 (7 bases). This CDR3 comprises 15 residues. Germline assignment: CDR1 LNHDA and CDR2 SQIVND (reference sequence). Trimming removed 6 bases from V and 0 bases from J, with 11 bases in between. Here the CDR3 DNA reads TGTGCCAGTAGGCCAGGGGGGTCGAACACCGGGGAGCTGTTTTTT. It is translated as CASRPGGSNTGELFF.

This sequence joins TRBV14 and TRBJ2-7; 10 nucleotides match TRBD2. This CDR3 contains 15 residues. Germline CDR1 is SGHDN and CDR2 is FVKESK. The V segment lost 5 bases and the J segment 5 bases; nucleotides outside the gene matches: 9. This CDR3 reads CASSWVSGGFHEQYF. In nucleotides, the CDR3 is TGTGCCAGCAGCTGGGTTAGCGGGGGGTTCCACGAGCAGTACTTC.

In this sample, this clone turned up once. This chain connects TRBV12-3 or TRBV12-4 to TRBJ1-5; no firm D call. The CDR3 runs 13 residues. The V end was cut by 10 bases, the J end by 3 bases, with 13 bases between. The CDR3 nucleotides read TGTGCCACCGCTAATTCCGCCAATCAGCCCCAGCATTTT. Protein: CATANSANQPQHF.

The V call is TRBV5-1, the J call TRBJ2-2; 8 bases align to TRBD1. The CDR3 extends over 17 amino acids. Germline CDR1 SGHRS, CDR2 YFSETQ. V lost 0 bases and J lost 7; bases outside the gene matches: 11. CDR3 sequence: CASSLAGAGGAGGELFF. The CDR3 DNA follows: TGCGCCAGCAGCTTGGCCGGGGCAGGGGGCGCCGGCGGGGAGCTGTTTTTT.

A few counts support this clone. The V gene is TRBV6-6, the J gene TRBJ2-4, with 8 positions matching TRBD1. This CDR3 has 15 residues. CDR1 MNHNY and CDR2 SVGAGI come from the germline V gene (reference sequence). Unmatched junction bases numbered 10, after V lost 5 bases and J lost 7 bases. The CDR3 spells CASSTGGQGGNIQYF. The CDR3 region has the DNA TGTGCCAGCAGTACGGGCGGACAGGGTGGGAACATTCAGTACTTC.

The chain links TRBV9 to TRBJ2-2; 14 nucleotides agree with TRBD2. The junction had 12 bases not matched to a gene; V was cut back by 3 bases and J by 8 bases. Germline loops: CDR1 SGDLS, CDR2 YYNGEE. The CDR3 contains 18 residues. Here the CDR3 DNA reads TGTGCCAGCAGCGCCACCGGACTAGCGGGGGGCCCCAGGGGGGAGCTGTTTTTT. It translates to CASSATGLAGGPRGELFF.

The V and J genes are TRBV6-1 and TRBJ2-5, with a possible D match to TRBD2 (7 bases). Deletions cut 2 bases from V and 4 bases from J, with 11 bases between. Germline values: CDR1 MNHNS, CDR2 SASEGT. This CDR3 is built from 14 residues. CDR3 amino acids: CASSEWGGPETQYF. CDR3 nucleotides: TGTGCCAGCAGTGAATGGGGGGGGCCAGAGACCCAGTACTTC.

The chain links TRBV19 to TRBJ1-1, with 9 bases aligning to TRBD1. This CDR3 comprises 15 residues. Trimming cost V 6 bases and J 4 bases; bases outside gene matches: 9. Germline CDR1 and CDR2: LNHDA and SQIVND (reference sequence). The CDR3 region is CASSNGQGMSTEAFF. The CDR3 DNA is TGTGCCAGTAGCAATGGACAGGGGATGAGCACTGAAGCTTTCTTT.

The CDR3 spells CASSPGHRRNEQFF. The DNA of the CDR3 is TGTGCCAGTAGCCCGGGACACCGTCGCAATGAGCAGTTCTTC. The V gene is TRBV19, the J gene TRBJ2-1; TRBD1 might be the D (6 bases). Germline lookup yields CDR1 LNHDA and CDR2 SQIVND (reference sequence). The CDR3 is 14 residues long. Trimming shortened V by 6 bases and J by 6 bases, and 15 bases separated the two germline ends.